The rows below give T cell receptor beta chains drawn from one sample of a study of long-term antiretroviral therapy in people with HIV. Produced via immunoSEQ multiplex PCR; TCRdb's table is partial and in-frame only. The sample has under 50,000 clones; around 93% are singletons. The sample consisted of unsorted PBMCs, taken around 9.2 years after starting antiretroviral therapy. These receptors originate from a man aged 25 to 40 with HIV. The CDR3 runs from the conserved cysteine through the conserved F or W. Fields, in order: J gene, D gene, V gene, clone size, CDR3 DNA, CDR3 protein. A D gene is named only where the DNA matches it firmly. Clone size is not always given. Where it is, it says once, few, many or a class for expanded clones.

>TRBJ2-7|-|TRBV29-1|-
TGCAGCGCCTACCACCCCACGGGAGACGAGCAGTACTTC
CSAYHPTGDEQYF
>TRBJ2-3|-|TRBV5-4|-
TGTGCCAGCAGCTTGGATCCGGGCGAGGGCACAGATACGCAGTATTTT
CASSLDPGEGTDTQYF
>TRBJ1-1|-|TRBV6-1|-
TGTGCCAGCAGTCCACGGACCGACACTGAAGCTTTCTTT
CASSPRTDTEAFF
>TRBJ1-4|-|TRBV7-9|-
TGTGCCAGCAGCCCCATGGGGGCAGAAAATGAAAAACTGTTTTTT
CASSPMGAENEKLFF
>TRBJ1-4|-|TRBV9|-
TGTGCCAGCAGCGTAGGCTCTGCAACTAATGAAAAACTGTTTTTT
CASSVGSATNEKLFF
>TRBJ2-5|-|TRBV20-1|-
TGCAGTGCCGCAACCCCAGAAACCCAGTACTTC
CSAATPETQYF
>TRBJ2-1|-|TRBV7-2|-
TGTGCCAGCAGCTTCAGGACCCTGAGTGGTGAGCAGTTCTTC
CASSFRTLSGEQFF
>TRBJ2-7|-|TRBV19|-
TGTGCCAGTAGTATGGCGGGGATACCCTACGAGCAGTACTTC
CASSMAGIPYEQYF
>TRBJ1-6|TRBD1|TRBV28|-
TGTGCCAGCAGACCGACAGGGGTTTCACCCCTCCACTTT
CASRPTGVSPLHF
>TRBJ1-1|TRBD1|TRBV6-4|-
TGTGCCAGCTCTCCGGGACAGCAGAACACTGAAGCTTTCTTT
CASSPGQQNTEAFF
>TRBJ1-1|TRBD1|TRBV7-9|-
TGTGCCAGCAGCTATCTGGGACAGGGGGACACTGAAGCTTTCTTT
CASSYLGQGDTEAFF
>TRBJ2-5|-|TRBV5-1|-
TGCGCCAGCAGCTTGGTGGGGGGAGAGACCCAGTACTTC
CASSLVGGETQYF
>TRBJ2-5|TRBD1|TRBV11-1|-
TGTGCCAGCAGCTCCCCCGGGACAGGGGTGGAGACCCAGTACTTC
CASSSPGTGVETQYF
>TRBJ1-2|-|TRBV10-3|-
TGTGCCATCAGTGAGAGGGTGGTAGGGCTCGTCTATGGCTACACCTTC
CAISERVVGLVYGYTF
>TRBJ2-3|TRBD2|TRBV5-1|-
TGCGCCAGCCGGGGAACAGCGCGATCCATAGGACTAGAAAAGGGTACGCAGTATTTT
CASRGTARSIGLEKGTQYF
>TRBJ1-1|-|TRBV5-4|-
TGTGCCAGCAGCTTGGATTATGCCAGTGAAGCTTTCTTT
CASSLDYASEAFF
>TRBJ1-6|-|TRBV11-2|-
TGTGCCAGCAGCCTCCGAGCCGGGACGAGGGGATTCTCACCCCTCCACTTT
CASSLRAGTRGFSPLHF
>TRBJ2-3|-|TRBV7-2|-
TGTGCCAGCAGCTTACCCCGGGGAACCACAGATACGCAGTATTTT
CASSLPRGTTDTQYF
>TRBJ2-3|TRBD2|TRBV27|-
TGTGCCAGCAGTTGGTTGAGCGGGGGGGCGACAGATACGCAGTATTTT
CASSWLSGGATDTQYF
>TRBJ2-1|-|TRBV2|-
TGTGCCAGCAGGGGAAACGGTGAGCAGTTCTTC
CASRGNGEQFF
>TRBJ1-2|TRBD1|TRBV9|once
TGTGCCAGCAGCCTGGACAGGGCCGACTATGGCTACACCTTC
CASSLDRADYGYTF
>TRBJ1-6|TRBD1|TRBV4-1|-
TGCGCCAGCAGCCGCCAGAGGTCCGGACAGGGGGATTCACCCCTCCACTTT
CASSRQRSGQGDSPLHF
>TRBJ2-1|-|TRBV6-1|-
TGTGCCAGCAGTGAAAACGAAAGACCTCAGTTCTTC
CASSENERPQFF
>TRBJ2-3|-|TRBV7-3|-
TGTGCCAGCAGCTCCACCTCCACAGATACGCAGTATTTT
CASSSTSTDTQYF
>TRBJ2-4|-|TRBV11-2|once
TGTGCCAGCAGGCCTTGGGGACTAGCCAAAAACATTCAGTACTTC
CASRPWGLAKNIQYF
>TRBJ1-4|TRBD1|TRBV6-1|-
TGTGCCAGCAGTGAACTACTCGGACAGGGGGGTGAAAAACTGTTTTTT
CASSELLGQGGEKLFF
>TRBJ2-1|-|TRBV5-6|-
TGTGCCAGCAGCTTGGAAGTCCGATTCTACAATGAGCAGTTCTTC
CASSLEVRFYNEQFF
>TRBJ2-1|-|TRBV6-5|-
TGTGCCAGCAGGGTCAGGGGTAGCTCCTACAATGAGCAGTTCTTC
CASRVRGSSYNEQFF
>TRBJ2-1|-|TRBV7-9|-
TGTGCCAGCAGCTTATTTCCTCACGATGAGCAGTTCTTC
CASSLFPHDEQFF
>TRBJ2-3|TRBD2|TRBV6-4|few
TGTGCCAGCAGTGACTCTAGCGGGGGCACAGATACGCAGTATTTT
CASSDSSGGTDTQYF
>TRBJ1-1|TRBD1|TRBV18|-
TGTGCCAGCTCACCGTCAGGGGGCCCCGGTCCCGAAGCTTTCTTT
CASSPSGGPGPEAFF
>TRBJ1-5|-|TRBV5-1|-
TGCGCCAGCAGCTTGAGGACCGGCCATCAGCCCCAGCATTTT
CASSLRTGHQPQHF
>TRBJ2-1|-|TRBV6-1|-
TGTGCCAGCAGTGTCAGGACAGCTTACCACAATGAGCAGTTCTTC
CASSVRTAYHNEQFF
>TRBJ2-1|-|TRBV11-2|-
TGTGCCAGCAGCCCTACCCCAGGGGAGCAGTTCTTC
CASSPTPGEQFF
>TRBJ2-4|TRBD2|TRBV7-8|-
TGTGCCAGCAGCTTATCTAGCGGGGGGGCGTCCAAAAACATTCAGTACTTC
CASSLSSGGASKNIQYF
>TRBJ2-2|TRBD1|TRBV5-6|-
TGTGCCAGCAGCTCTGGACCGGGACAGGGGCACGGGGAGCTGTTTTTT
CASSSGPGQGHGELFF
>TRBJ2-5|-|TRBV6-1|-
TGTGCCAGCGGGTGGGGGCGGGAGACCCAGTACTTC
CASGWGRETQYF
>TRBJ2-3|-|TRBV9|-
TGTGCCAGCAGCGTAGCTGTGGCCGATACGCAGTATTTT
CASSVAVADTQYF
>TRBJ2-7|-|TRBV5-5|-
TGTGCCAGCAGCCTCAGAAGCTCCTACGAGCAGTACTTC
CASSLRSSYEQYF
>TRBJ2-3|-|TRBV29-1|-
TGCAGCGTAACGGGGGAAGGGCCAGATACGCAGTATTTT
CSVTGEGPDTQYF
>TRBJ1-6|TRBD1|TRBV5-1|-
TGCGCCAGCAGCTTGGGGACAGGGGCTTCGAATTCACCCCTCCACTTT
CASSLGTGASNSPLHF
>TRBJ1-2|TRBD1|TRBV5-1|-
TGCGCCAGCAGCTTGCGGACAGGGGGTGGCTACACCTTC
CASSLRTGGGYTF
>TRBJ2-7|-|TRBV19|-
TGTGCCAGTAGTTGGGGCCCTAGGATGGAGCAGTACTTC
CASSWGPRMEQYF
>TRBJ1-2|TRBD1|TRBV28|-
TGTGCCAGCAGTGCAGCCGGGACAGACCCAACTAACTATGGCTACACCTTC
CASSAAGTDPTNYGYTF
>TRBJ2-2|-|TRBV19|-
TGTGCCAGTAGCAGGGCGGACACCGGGGAGCTGTTTTTT
CASSRADTGELFF